What follows is one T cell receptor (beta chain) and its context. This sample is part of a study of tumour-infiltrating T cells in Burkitt lymphoma. As for the study in general: Productive clonality predicted overall and progression-free survival.

Repertoires were generated with immunoSEQ multiplex PCR, while TCRdb's copy carries only in-frame clones and drops some. The table records several thousand clones, around 62% of them present only once. Germline lookup yields CDR1 SGHRS and CDR2 YFSETQ. With 0 bases clipped from V and 1 base from J, the junction kept 5 bases outside the gene matches. The CDR3 totals 16 residues. This chain connects TRBV5-1 to TRBJ2-7, with 9 nucleotides matching TRBD2. Input material: tumor tissue. The TCR was taken from a human donor with diffuse large B-cell lymphoma. In DNA form, the CDR3 reads TGCGCCAGCAGCTTGGCCGAGACTAGCGGTTCCTACGAGCAGTACTTC. Protein sequence: CASSLAETSGSYEQYF.